The entry that follows covers one T cell receptor (beta chain) sequence. Its target antigen remains unknown. The input lacks base qualities; no much larger clone sits a single base away. CDR1 and CDR2 were assigned from the germline V gene as SGHDN and FVKESK. Taken from cysteine to phenylalanine, the CDR3 has 15 residues. Just the 45-base CDR3 DNA is kept, in frame starting at base 1. Trimming at the junction amounts to 4 bases on V and 7 bases on J, and the germline ends lie 14 bases apart. TCRbeta CDR3 regions were amplified from genomic DNA by means of the immunoSEQ Assay, a bias-controlled multiplex PCR. On the authors' methods: Within the assay, amplification of reference gene primers was used to estimate how many nucleated cells each sample contained. To quantify the absolute abundance of each unique TCRbeta CDR3 rearrangement, sequence reads were collapsed and filtered. For each sample, productive Simpson clonality was calculated as the square root of Simpson's diversity index over productive rearrangements. What TCRdb holds here is the immuneACCESS table cut down to in-frame rearrangements. Part of the clones is not present; checked against another copy, under half of the missing clones reflect an unresolved V gene, and the others are unexplained. V and J calls and clone size are those listed in that table; D and trimming were worked out from the DNA. The sample contains fewer than 55,000 clones, roughly 90% of them found a single time. The biggest ten clones account for 9% of the sample.

The collaborating institutions used their own protocols to collect whole blood in K2EDTA tubes. For TCRbeta analysis, collaborator samples were shipped as frozen whole blood, as isolated PBMCs, or as DNA extracted from either sample type. This sample is drawn from a study of blood T cell repertoires in COVID-19 (dated by TCRdb to about 2020). About the investigation overall: Samples from collaborators originated in the United States, Italy and Spain and spanned both the acute and convalescent phases of COVID-19. The material from the prospective study consisted of cDNA or gDNA derived from T cells, B-cell-depleted T cells, or PBMCs. Deeply sampled blood TCRbeta repertoires from subjects exposed to, actively infected with, or recovered from COVID-19 were included in the dataset. A freely available public database, intended as a resource for researchers studying the immune response to SARS-CoV-2, is where the repertoires were released. Samples were obtained from the ongoing ImmuneRACE study (first 160 participants) and from over 1,000 subjects provided by 6 global collaborators. A de-identified subject ID, COVID-19 status, age in years and sex were almost always included in the sample metadata. HLA class I and class II types, where available, came from metadata supplied by the sample provider rather than from assay-based typing.

General conclusions and limits of the study: The quantity of clinical and demographic metadata differed by source and by participant and was supplied without curation.

Sequencing was performed on peripheral blood. This chain joins TRBV14 to TRBJ1-6; the D gene cannot be resolved reliably. The clonotype was recovered from a man aged 80 or over with active or convalescent COVID-19. The CDR3 reads as follows: CASSLSNVWNSPLHF. The DNA sequence follows: TGTGCCAGCAGCCTTAGCAATGTATGGAATTCACCCCTCCACTTT. Joined to the reference TRBV14 and TRBJ1-6 proteins, this CDR3 gives the full variable domain: EAGVTQFPSHSVIEKGQTVTLRCDPISGHDNLYWYRRVMGKEIKFLLHFVKESKQDESGMPNNRFLAERTGGTYSTLKVQPAELEDSGVYFCASSLSNVWNSPLHFGNGTRLTVT.